This TCR beta chain was observed in a study of shared clonotypes between healthy human individuals. The overall study: The donors, a couple of women and a few men, were aged 18 to 49.

Profiling relied on immunoSEQ multiplex PCR, and the TCRdb table lists in-frame clones only, not all of them. The sample contains about 1.5 million clones, around 98% of which appear only once. Everyone who donated was a Caucasian adult who lived in Nashville, Tennessee. The study's findings and limits: Only blood was sampled, and tissue TCR repertoires likely differ from blood ones.

The CDR3 consists of 14 residues. V gave up 3 bases and J gave up 8 bases; unmatched junction bases: 9. In germline, CDR1 is SGHAT, CDR2 FQNNGV. Points on this clone: No antigen is known for it.

The TCR sequence derives from a man aged 25 to 40 in good health. Source material: naive CD4+ T cells sorted from blood. The sample's subset: CD45RA+ positively selected. The chain recombines TRBV11-2 with TRBJ1-2; 7 nucleotides align to TRBD1. The CDR3 region has the DNA TGTGCCAGCAGCTTTGAGCAGGGGGATAGGGGCTACACCTTC. Residues: CASSFEQGDRGYTF.